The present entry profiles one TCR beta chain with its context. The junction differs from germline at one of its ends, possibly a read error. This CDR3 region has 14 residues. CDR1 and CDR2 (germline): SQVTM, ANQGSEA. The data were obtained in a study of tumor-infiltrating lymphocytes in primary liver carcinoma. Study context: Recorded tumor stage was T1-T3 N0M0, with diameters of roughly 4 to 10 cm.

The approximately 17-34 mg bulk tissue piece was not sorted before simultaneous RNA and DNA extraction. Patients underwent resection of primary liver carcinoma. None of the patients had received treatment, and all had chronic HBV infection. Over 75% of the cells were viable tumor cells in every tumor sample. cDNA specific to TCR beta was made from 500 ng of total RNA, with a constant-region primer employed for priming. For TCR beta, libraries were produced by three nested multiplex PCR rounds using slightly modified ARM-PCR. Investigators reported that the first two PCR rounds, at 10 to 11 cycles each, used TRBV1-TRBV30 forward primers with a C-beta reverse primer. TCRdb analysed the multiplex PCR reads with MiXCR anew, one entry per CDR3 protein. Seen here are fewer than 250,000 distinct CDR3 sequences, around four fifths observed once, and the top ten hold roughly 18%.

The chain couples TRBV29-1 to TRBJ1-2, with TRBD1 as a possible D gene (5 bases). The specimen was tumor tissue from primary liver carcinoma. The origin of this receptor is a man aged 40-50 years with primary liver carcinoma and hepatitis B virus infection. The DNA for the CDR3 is TGCAGCGTCAAAGCGGAAGAAGGGGTGGATGGCCACACCTTC. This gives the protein CSVKAEEGVDGHTF.